What follows are 11 T cell receptor beta chains derived from one specimen sequenced in a study of T-cell reconstitution after alpha-beta-depleted transplantation in children. As it was prepared, the TCRbeta library received unique molecular identifiers. One entry per CDR3 protein, called by TCRdb with MiXCR from the PCR reads. Of about 420,000 distinct CDR3 sequences in the sample, 16% were seen once. The specimen comprised PBMCs, mostly from graft donor cells, sampled 360 days after TCRalphabeta/CD19-depleted stem cell transplant. The origin of the receptors is a boy less than two years old who had a stem cell transplant for Wiskott-Aldrich syndrome, so the T cells may come from the graft donor.

The rearrangement joins TRBV2 to TRBJ1-4; D unresolved. The CDR3 length is 14 residues. Germline values: CDR1 SNHLY, CDR2 FYNNEI. V was shortened by 0 bases and J by 9 bases, with 11 bases between the two germline ends. CDR3 region: CASSEARKPKKLFF. The CDR3 DNA follows: TGTGCCAGCAGTGAAGCTCGAAAACCTAAAAAACTGTTTTTT.

The rearrangement joins TRBV20-1 to TRBJ2-3; no clear D. CDR3 length: 13 amino acids. Germline loops: CDR1 DFQATT, CDR2 SNEGSKA (reference sequence). V was trimmed by 6 bases and J by 0 bases, leaving 10 bases between them. The CDR3, as DNA: TGCAGTGCCAATAAACAGAGCACAGATACGCAGTATTTT. It yields the protein CSANKQSTDTQYF.

This chain links TRBV24-1 with TRBJ2-1; 11 positions match TRBD2. The CDR3 loop spans 17 amino acids. With 4 bases clipped from V and 3 bases from J, the junction kept 7 bases outside the gene matches. Germline V CDR1 and CDR2: KGHDR, SFDVKD. DNA for the CDR3: TGTGCCACCAGTGACCCGGATAGCGGGAGGGTCTACAATGAGCAGTTCTTC. As protein: CATSDPDSGRVYNEQFF.

This clonotype was picked up a small number of times. The chain links TRBV6-1 to TRBJ2-1, with TRBD2 identical over 9 bases. In germline, CDR1 is MNHNS, CDR2 SASEGT. V dropped 9 bases and J dropped 11; count of bases not matched to a gene: 14. This CDR3 is 14 amino acids long. As DNA, the CDR3 is TGTGCCAGTACACACAACCTAGCGGGGAATAAGCAGTTCTTC. Its translation: CASTHNLAGNKQFF.

This clonotype was observed a handful of times. The chain recombines TRBV5-1 with TRBJ2-2, with 9 bases matching TRBD1. V lost 3 bases and J lost 7; bases outside the gene matches: 4. Germline values: CDR1 SGHRS, CDR2 YFSETQ. The CDR3 spans 14 residues. CDR3 DNA sequence: TGCGCCAGCAGCTGGAGGACAGGGGACGGGGAGCTGTTTTTT. This codes for CASSWRTGDGELFF.

The table lists this clonotype with a few counts. The chain is built from TRBV5-1 and TRBJ1-2; possibly TRBD1 for D (5 bases). Trimming removed 4 bases from V and 2 bases from J, with 12 bases in between. This CDR3 is built from 14 residues. The germline V gene encodes CDR1 SGHRS and CDR2 YFSETQ. CDR3 loop: CASSTSQGNYGYTF. CDR3 in DNA: TGCGCCAGCAGCACGTCTCAGGGAAACTATGGCTACACCTTC.

This clonotype was seen a few times. The chain recombines TRBV28 with TRBJ2-6, with a possible D match to TRBD2 (5 bases). CDR3 size: 16 residues. CDR1 MDHEN and CDR2 SYDVKM come from the germline V gene. The V gene lost 4 bases and the J gene lost 3 bases, with 13 bases spanning the gap. The CDR3 bases are TGTGCCAGCAGTTGGCCGGGGATCTATGGGGCCAACGTCCTGACTTTC. This codes for CASSWPGIYGANVLTF.

The CDR3 loop is CASSLGHTGGQPQETQYF. The CDR3 region has the DNA TGTGCCAGCAGCTTAGGCCACACAGGGGGCCAGCCCCAAGAGACCCAGTACTTC. V and J are TRBV7-6 and TRBJ2-5, with 9 bases fitting TRBD1. The CDR3 runs 18 residues. The germline gives CDR1 SGHVS, CDR2 FNYEAQ. J was trimmed by 1 base and V by 1 base; bases with no gene match: 10. The full variable domain, its missing parts supplied by reference TRBV7-6 and TRBJ2-5, is GAGVSQSPRYKVTKRGQDVALRCDPISGHVSLYWYRQALGQGPEFLTYFNYEAQQDKSGLPNDRFSAERPEGSISTLTIQRTEQRDSAMYRCASSLGHTGGQPQETQYFGPGTRLLVL.

The CDR3: CASSFIRAGTDTQYF. CDR3 sequence (DNA): TGTGCCAGCAGCTTTATAAGGGCGGGTACAGATACGCAGTATTTT. The chain employs TRBV7-8 and TRBJ2-3; possible D gene TRBD2, 5 bases. Trimming took 3 bases from V and 3 from J, leaving 13 bases between them. CDR1 is SGHVS and CDR2 is FQNEAQ in the germline V gene. This CDR3 has 15 residues.

This sequence joins TRBV11-2 and TRBJ2-3; D is unclear. The V gene's germline CDR1 is SGHAT and CDR2 FQNNGV. V was trimmed by 2 bases and J by 1 base, leaving 7 bases between them. This CDR3 spans 14 amino acids. CDR3 bases: TGTGCCAGCAGCTTATCGCTTCGCACAGATACGCAGTATTTT. This encodes CASSLSLRTDTQYF.

The chain couples TRBV20-1 to TRBJ2-3, with D unclear. This CDR3 comprises 12 residues. V was pared by 6 bases and J by 7 bases, with 14 bases between. From germline, CDR1 is DFQATT and CDR2 SNEGSKA (reference sequence). In nucleotides, the CDR3 is TGCAGTGCCCCCGAGGCCGTGAATACGCAGTATTTT. The encoded protein is CSAPEAVNTQYF.